The TCR beta chain under discussion was sequenced for a study of cytomegalovirus exposure and HLA in healthy donors. General observations from the study: TCR beta sequences reportedly predicted most subjects' HLA-A and HLA-B alleles accurately.

The study sampled nominally healthy donors, though unrecorded immune exposures were likely. In the case of this clone: Antigen unknown.

The PCR was carried out with 60 Vbeta primers and 13 Jbeta primers. The assay was immunoSEQ multiplex PCR, and TCRdb's table has in-frame clones only and misses some. Of 150,000 to 200,000 clones in the sample, roughly 13% were seen once. The CDR3 is 14 residues long. Looked up from germline, CDR1 is SGHVS and CDR2 is FQNEAQ. The germline V and J ends were trimmed by 6 bases and 4 bases, with 13 bases remaining between them. The sequencing sample was made of PBMCs. The chain links TRBV7-8 to TRBJ1-5, with D possibly TRBD1 on 5 matching bases. The origin of this receptor is a man aged 45 to 65 in good health and CMV-seropositive. DNA for the CDR3: TGTGCCAGCAGGAGATTAGGGGAAAATCAGCCCCAGCATTTT. Translation: CASRRLGENQPQHF.